The TCR beta chain described here comes from a study of T cell repertoires in cytomegalovirus infection. At the level of the study: Recently identified HLA-C-restricted and well-studied HLA-B-restricted CMV epitopes were used. Indications of both CMV infection and matching HLA type were provided by public TCR beta signatures.

Study-wide results and caveats: HLA-C-restricted TCR beta clonotypes specific for CMV led the ex vivo response. Carriage of CMV together with the relevant HLA was identifiable through cumulative public TCR beta family frequency.

The V gene's germline CDR1 is MNHEY and CDR2 SMNVEV (reference sequence). Trimming pared 1 base from V and 9 bases from J, leaving 7 bases between. The length of the CDR3 is 13 residues. As regards this clonotype: The target antigen is unknown.

TCRdb re-called the reads through MiXCR, storing one row per CDR3 protein. The sample includes about 400,000 distinct CDR3 sequences, about 35% of them seen just once. This clonotype originated in a human donor in good health (CMV status not recorded). Some clones in this sample may be carry-over from other donors' samples. Sequencing was performed on cultured PBMCs, taken from culture after CMV antigen stimulation. J is TRBJ1-6 and V is TRBV27; no definite D call. The CDR3 DNA reads as TGTGCCAGCAGTTTATTGGGGAGTTCACCCCTCCACTTT. Protein: CASSLLGSSPLHF.